The 29 T cell receptor beta chains given below trace back to one sample, sequenced in a study of blood T cells in healthy people across ages. Using a J-beta primer mix together with a sample-barcoded 5' primer, a second PCR was run for roughly 6 to 12 cycles. Each CDR3 protein is one row after TCRdb ran MiXCR on the 5' RACE reads. The repertoire holds about 780,000 distinct CDR3 sequences, with roughly 24% as singletons. The data also belong to a second study, concerning T cells of mothers and their children.

Sequenced sample: blood. The receptors derive from a boy aged 10-17 years in good health.

The chain has TRBV3-1 and TRBJ2-3; 9 positions agree with TRBD2. The CDR3 has 12 residues. V trimming: 1 base; J trimming: 13 bases; junction bases outside the gene matches: 3. Germline values: CDR1 LGHDT, CDR2 YNNKEL (reference sequence). The CDR3 DNA reads as TGTGCCAGCAGCCAAGGGGCTAGCGGGGAGTATTTT. Its protein is CASSQGASGEYF.

Written as DNA, the CDR3 is TGCAGCGTTGACCCGGTGGGCGCCGGGGAGCTGTTTTTT. Translating gives CSVDPVGAGELFF. J is TRBJ2-2 and V is TRBV29-1; D ambiguous. CDR1 and CDR2 (germline): SQVTM, ANQGSEA. V shed 3 bases and J shed 6 bases, with 11 bases lying between them. The CDR3 spans 13 residues.

At least ten counts were recorded for this clonotype. The rearrangement uses TRBV6-6 and TRBJ2-1; TRBD1 might be the D (6 bases). The length of the CDR3 is 16 residues. V lost 5 bases and J lost 6, with 20 bases in between. Germline values: CDR1 MNHNY, CDR2 SVGAGI (reference sequence). CDR3 DNA: TGTGCCAGCAGTCTCCACAGGGTACCCCGGAGCAATGAGCAGTTCTTC. Protein product: CASSLHRVPRSNEQFF.

The chain employs TRBV5-5 and TRBJ1-5; 10 nucleotides line up with TRBD1. This CDR3 is 15 amino acids long. From germline, CDR1 is SGHKS and CDR2 YYEKEE (reference sequence). J was trimmed by 4 bases and V by 5 bases; bases with no gene match: 6. The CDR3 loop is CASSTDRGTNQPQHF. DNA of the CDR3: TGTGCCAGCAGTACGGACAGGGGGACAAATCAGCCCCAGCATTTT.

The gene calls are TRBV11-2 and TRBJ2-4; tentative D call: TRBD2 (6 bases). Deletions cut 1 base from V and 5 bases from J, with 12 bases between. There are 15 residues in the CDR3. Germline CDR1 and CDR2: SGHAT and FQNNGV. The CDR3 region is CASSLGAGPQNIQYF. As DNA, the CDR3 is TGTGCCAGCAGCTTAGGGGCGGGGCCCCAAAACATTCAGTACTTC.

CDR3 sequence reads: CASSSGPKGGLFF. CDR3 in DNA: TGTGCCAGCAGCTCCGGGCCCAAAGGGGGACTGTTTTTT. The rearrangement joins TRBV3-1 to TRBJ1-4; weak D call: TRBD1 (6 bases). There are 13 residues in the CDR3. Trimming took off 5 bases at V and 13 bases at J, with 17 bases between the two ends. Germline CDR1 reads LGHDT; CDR2 reads YNNKEL (reference sequence). Supplemented by reference TRBV3-1 and TRBJ1-4, the full variable domain reads DTAVSQTPKYLVTQMGNDKSIKCEQNLGHDTMYWYKQDSKKFLKIMFSYNNKELIINETVPNRFSPKSPDKAHLNLHINSLELGDSAVYFCASSSGPKGGLFFGSGTQLSVL.

The gene calls are TRBV9 and TRBJ2-5; 12 bases fit TRBD2. Gene TRBJ2-1 matches the end of the DNA better, so the J call may be wrong. The CDR3 contains 15 residues. The germline gives CDR1 SGDLS, CDR2 YYNGEE. The CDR3 region is CASSGTSGISPEQFF. In nucleotides, the CDR3 is TGTGCCAGCAGCGGGACTAGCGGGATCTCGCCTGAGCAGTTCTTC.

The chain joins TRBV24-1 to TRBJ2-5, with TRBD1 matching 11 bases. Germline CDR1 is KGHDR and CDR2 is SFDVKD. The CDR3 spans 19 residues. V lost 6 bases to trimming and J lost 0 bases; unmatched junction nucleotides: 14. Here the CDR3 DNA reads TGTGCCACCAGTCCAAAGGGAATCGGGACAGGGGGGTACCAAGAGACCCAGTACTTC. Translated, it gives CATSPKGIGTGGYQETQYF.

The chain is built from TRBV29-1 and TRBJ2-7; perhaps TRBD2 as D (5 bases). V was pared by 5 bases and J by 6 bases, with 17 bases between. The CDR3 covers 13 residues. Germline assignment: CDR1 SQVTM and CDR2 ANQGSEA. The CDR3 DNA is TGCAGCGTTACTCCGGGGTGGGAGTCCGAGCAGTACTTC. It codes for CSVTPGWESEQYF.

This clonotype was seen a handful of times. The chain couples TRBV10-2 to TRBJ1-5; D is perhaps TRBD1 (5 bases). The CDR3 has 13 residues. CDR1 is WSHSY, CDR2 SAAADI, per germline. Trimming stripped 2 bases from V and 7 bases from J, with 9 bases between. CDR3 amino acids: CASSEGTSQPQHF. For the CDR3, the DNA is TGCGCCAGCAGTGAGGGGACTTCCCAGCCCCAGCATTTT.

V is TRBV14 and J is TRBJ1-2; possibly TRBD1 for D (5 bases). Looked up from germline, CDR1 is SGHDN and CDR2 is FVKESK. The CDR3 totals 13 residues. V was shortened by 4 bases and J by 8 bases, with 14 bases between the two germline ends. DNA of the CDR3: TGTGCCAGCAGCCGAAGCCAGGGAACAGGCTACACCTTC. Translated: CASSRSQGTGYTF.

This clonotype has only a few counts. The chain uses TRBV20-1 and TRBJ1-1, with D uncertain. The ends were cut back, 6 bases at V and 3 bases at J, with 8 bases in the middle. The germline V gene encodes CDR1 DFQATT and CDR2 SNEGSKA (reference sequence). The CDR3 is 11 amino acids. For the CDR3, the DNA is TGCAGTGCCCAGATCGACACTGAAGCTTTCTTT. It is translated as CSAQIDTEAFF.

The CDR3 bases are TGCGCCAGCAGCCAAGATGAGGTGGGAGGGGGCAGTTACTATGGCTACACCTTC. Its translation: CASSQDEVGGGSYYGYTF. The chain combines TRBV4-1 with TRBJ1-2; 7 nucleotides agree with TRBD1. Germline trimming cut 0 bases from V and 3 bases from J; bases unmatched to any gene: 13. The CDR3 is 18 amino acids. Germline V CDR1 and CDR2: MGHRA, YSYEKL.

In this sample, this clonotype turned up a few times. The V and J genes are TRBV20-1 and TRBJ2-4; TRBD2 is a possible D gene (6 bases). Trimming cost V 0 bases and J 0 bases, with 12 bases left between them. The V gene's germline CDR1 is DFQATT and CDR2 SNEGSKA (reference sequence). CDR3 length: 16 residues. The CDR3 loop is CSARDRPGGAKNIQYF. The CDR3 bases are TGCAGTGCTAGAGATCGCCCCGGGGGAGCCAAAAACATTCAGTACTTC.

The chain recombines TRBV6-2 or TRBV6-3 with TRBJ2-1; 13 bases are shared with TRBD2. V lost 6 bases to trimming and J lost 10 bases; unmatched junction nucleotides: 9. Germline CDR1 and CDR2: MNHEY and SVGEGT. The CDR3 is 15 residues long. DNA of the CDR3: TGTGCCAGCAGCCCGGGACTAGCGGGGCCGAGGGAGCAGTTCTTC. Amino acids: CASSPGLAGPREQFF.

This clonotype was observed a handful of times. The chain carries TRBV7-9 and TRBJ1-4; 7 nucleotides match TRBD1. Germline V gene lookup returns CDR1 SEHNR and CDR2 FQNEAQ (reference sequence). Trimming cost V 4 bases and J 5 bases; bases outside gene matches: 10. The CDR3 has 16 residues. In nucleotides, the CDR3 is TGTGCCAGCAGCTCGTCGGATCAGGGGGGGAATGAAAAACTGTTTTTT. This sequence encodes CASSSSDQGGNEKLFF.

On this clonotype: A read error may account for a junction end that differs from germline. This chain joins TRBV7-8 and TRBJ1-5; D perhaps matches TRBD1 (5 bases). The CDR3 spans 14 residues. From germline, CDR1 is SGHVS and CDR2 FQNEAQ. The CDR3 loop is CASSLEGASAPVDF. In nucleotides, the CDR3 is TGTGCCAGCAGCTTAGAAGGGGCCTCAGCCCCAGTGGATTTT.

V gene TRBV20-1 combines with J gene TRBJ2-4, with a weak D call TRBD2 (5 bases). The CDR3 loop spans 13 amino acids. The germline CDR1 and CDR2 sequences are DFQATT and SNEGSKA (reference sequence). V lost 6 bases and J lost 6, with 15 bases in between. DNA for the CDR3: TGCAGTGCCAAGGTTCCCGGGGTAAACATTCAGTACTTC. Translated, it gives CSAKVPGVNIQYF.

V is TRBV11-2 and J is TRBJ2-7; no definite D call. V lost 5 bases, J lost 5 bases, and 19 bases lay in between. The CDR3 loop spans 15 amino acids. Germline V CDR1 and CDR2: SGHAT, FQNNGV. The CDR3 loop is CASSPPPEWNHEQYF. CDR3 bases: TGTGCCAGCAGCCCTCCCCCAGAGTGGAACCACGAGCAGTACTTC.

The chain has TRBV7-9 and TRBJ2-5; 9 nucleotides line up with TRBD2. CDR3 length equals 15 residues. CDR1 and CDR2 (germline): SEHNR, FQNEAQ (reference sequence). With V trimmed by 6 bases and J by 8 bases, 13 bases remained unmatched. CDR3 sequence (DNA): TGTGCCAGCAGTATAGCGGGGGCCCTTCCGTACACCCAGTACTTC. This translates into CASSIAGALPYTQYF.

This clonotype was seen a handful of times. The chain links TRBV6-4 to TRBJ2-1; 11 bases align to TRBD2. V lost 4 bases, J lost 8 bases, and 7 bases stayed unmatched. Looked up from germline, CDR1 is MRHNA and CDR2 is SNTAGT. The CDR3 extends over 15 amino acids. The CDR3 region is CASSAIAGGPYEQFF. The CDR3 DNA is TGTGCCAGCAGTGCCATAGCGGGGGGGCCTTATGAGCAGTTCTTC.

This clonotype was detected only a few times. J is TRBJ2-5 and V is TRBV12-3 or TRBV12-4, with no clear D. This CDR3 spans 14 amino acids. V was cut by 7 bases and J by 3 bases, with 15 bases left in between. This chain's CDR3 is CASNHGVGEETQYF. In DNA, the CDR3 is TGTGCCAGCAACCACGGCGTCGGTGAAGAGACCCAGTACTTC.

The V and J genes are TRBV3-1 and TRBJ2-5, with 8 bases aligning to TRBD2. The tail of the sequence fits TRBJ2-1 better, so the J call may be wrong. Germline CDR1 and CDR2: LGHDT and YNNKEL (reference sequence). CDR3 length: 16 amino acids. The CDR3 loop reads CASSPNRGGRLYEQFF. The CDR3 nucleotides read TGTGCCAGCAGCCCAAACCGGGGGGGCCGGTTGTATGAGCAGTTCTTC.

The sample holds one count of this clonotype. The CDR3 coding sequence is TGTGCCAGCAGCTCAATAAGGGGGCGCGACACCGGGGAGCTGTTTTTT. It yields the protein CASSSIRGRDTGELFF. The chain couples TRBV11-2 to TRBJ2-2, with 7 positions matching TRBD1. The CDR3 spans 16 residues. Looked up from germline, CDR1 is SGHAT and CDR2 is FQNNGV. Trimming cost V 4 bases and J 3 bases; bases outside gene matches: 8.

DNA of the CDR3: TGTGCCAGCTCCCGAAATCGACAGGGGGCGCCGGACACTGAAGCTTTCTTT. This sequence encodes CASSRNRQGAPDTEAFF. V usage is TRBV18 and J usage is TRBJ1-1; 10 bases align to TRBD1. Looked up from germline, CDR1 is KGHSH and CDR2 is LQKENI. The CDR3 runs to 17 residues. V trimming: 6 bases; J trimming: 3 bases; junction bases outside the gene matches: 13.

The chain recombines TRBV10-2 with TRBJ2-7, with D possibly matching TRBD1 (6 bases). From germline, CDR1 is WSHSY and CDR2 SAAADI. The CDR3 loop spans 16 amino acids. Trimming removed 3 bases at V and 6 bases at J, with 21 bases between. DNA for the CDR3: TGCGCCAGCAGTGACCTGGAGGACAGAGGATGTTGCGAGCAGTACTTC. This codes for CASSDLEDRGCCEQYF.

This clonotype has just a few counts. The J gene is TRBJ2-1, the V gene TRBV20-1; D gene ambiguous. The CDR3 consists of 14 residues. With 3 bases removed from V and 8 bases from J, the gap between germline ends came to 17 bases. The V gene's germline CDR1 is DFQATT and CDR2 SNEGSKA (reference sequence). The CDR3 loop is CSARFSWGSHEQFF. The DNA of the CDR3 is TGCAGTGCTAGGTTTTCGTGGGGTAGCCATGAGCAGTTCTTC.

The chain is built from TRBV5-1 and TRBJ2-1; 10 bases fit TRBD1. Germline V gene lookup returns CDR1 SGHRS and CDR2 YFSETQ. This CDR3 is 19 amino acids long. After removal of 4 bases from V and 1 base from J, the junction contained 14 bases not matched to a gene. The CDR3 spells CASSASRDRGSRSYNEQFF. For the CDR3, the DNA is TGCGCCAGCAGCGCGTCCCGGGACAGGGGAAGTCGGTCCTACAATGAGCAGTTCTTC.

This clonotype was counted only a few times. This rearrangement joins TRBV5-1 to TRBJ2-5; 8 nucleotides align to TRBD1. CDR1 and CDR2 from the germline V gene are SGHRS and YFSETQ. The CDR3 is 13 residues long. V was clipped by 9 bases and J by 1 base; unmatched bases: 5. The CDR3 sequence is CATKDRVQETQYF. The CDR3 DNA follows: TGCGCCACCAAGGACAGGGTCCAAGAGACCCAGTACTTC.